This T cell receptor (beta chain) was sequenced during a study of blood T cell repertoires in COVID-19. CDR3 length equals 12 residues. V was clipped by 3 bases and J by 6 bases, with 9 bases between them. The V gene's germline CDR1 is MDHEN and CDR2 SYDVKM. Authors' data handling: Amplification with reference gene primers provided the estimates of nucleated cell counts. The repertoire was sequenced with immunoSEQ multiplex PCR; TCRdb's copy has only in-frame clones and lacks some. V and J calls and clone size are given by that table; D and trimming were obtained from the DNA. The data show a few hundred thousand clones, over 75% seen once.

This rearrangement joins TRBV28 to TRBJ2-7; D remains unclear. The source of this sequence is a woman aged 55-70 years with acute or convalescent COVID-19. The sequenced sample consisted of peripheral blood. The CDR3, as DNA: TGTGCCAGCAGTTTTGGCAGGCGCGAGCAGTACTTC. Residues: CASSFGRREQYF.